These 23 T cell receptor beta chains originate from one sample sequenced in a study of CD8 T cells in ankylosing spondylitis. Study conclusions and caveats: The study identified a TCR beta motif of about eight highly homologous variants that appeared characteristic of ankylosing spondylitis blood.

Antigens for these TCRs are unknown. TCRdb analysed the 5' RACE reads with MiXCR anew, one entry per CDR3 protein. The sample carries around 770,000 distinct CDR3 sequences, around 11% recorded once. The specimen was blood, either unsorted or a sorted T cell fraction (not recorded which). These receptors were obtained from a male donor with ankylosing spondylitis.

This clonotype turned up a few times. This chain links TRBV7-9 with TRBJ2-7; 11 bases align to TRBD1. Trimming at V came to 10 bases and at J to 3 bases, leaving 5 bases not matched to a gene. This CDR3 spans 13 amino acids. CDR1 is SEHNR and CDR2 is FQNEAQ in the germline V gene (reference sequence). The CDR3 DNA sequence: TGTGCCATTCCGGGACAGGGGGACTACGAGCAGTACTTC. It translates to CAIPGQGDYEQYF.

In nucleotides, the CDR3 is TGCAGTGCTAGAGCATGGAACAGGAGCGGGGTTAATCCAAGCGGCTCCTACGAGCAGTACTTC. Amino acids: CSARAWNRSGVNPSGSYEQYF. This chain joins TRBV20-1 and TRBJ2-7, with 7 bases lining up with TRBD2. CDR3 length: 21 amino acids. With V trimmed by 1 base and J by 0 bases, 24 bases remained unmatched. In germline, CDR1 is DFQATT, CDR2 SNEGSKA (reference sequence).

This clonotype turned up a few times. This chain links TRBV5-1 with TRBJ2-1; possible D gene TRBD1, 6 bases. The V gene lost 1 base and the J gene lost 13 bases, with 15 bases spanning the gap. This CDR3 is built from 13 residues. In germline, CDR1 is SGHRS, CDR2 YFSETQ. The CDR3 bases are TGCGCCAGCAGCTTGTGGACAGAATCCTTTCAGTTCTTC. It translates to CASSLWTESFQFF.

The CDR3 here is CASSIGQGGAEAFF. The CDR3 DNA follows: TGCGCCAGCAGCATAGGACAGGGGGGCGCTGAAGCTTTCTTT. This chain links TRBV5-1 with TRBJ1-1; the match to TRBD1 covers 10 bases. V shed 4 bases, J shed 6 bases, and the junction held 6 bases outside the gene matches. CDR3 size: 14 residues. The germline V gene encodes CDR1 SGHRS and CDR2 YFSETQ.

A few counts support this clonotype. V usage is TRBV2 and J usage is TRBJ2-7; TRBD1 aligns across 7 bases. CDR3 length equals 16 residues. Germline V CDR1 and CDR2: SNHLY, FYNNEI. J was trimmed by 0 bases and V by 4 bases; bases with no gene match: 9. CDR3 DNA sequence: TGTGCCAGCAGTGGGAGGTGGGACAGTATCTCCTACGAGCAGTACTTC. It encodes CASSGRWDSISYEQYF.

This clonotype appeared a few times. The rearrangement links TRBV29-1 to TRBJ2-7; D possibly corresponds to TRBD1 (6 bases). Trimming removed 6 bases from V and 6 bases from J, with 15 bases in between. The CDR3 totals 12 residues. CDR1 is SQVTM and CDR2 is ANQGSEA in the germline V gene. The CDR3: CSVRDKTPEQYF. CDR3 nucleotides: TGCAGCGTCCGGGACAAAACACCCGAGCAGTACTTC.

This clonotype was detected once. This chain connects TRBV18 to TRBJ2-1; D is unclear. This CDR3 spans 16 amino acids. Germline V gives CDR1 KGHSH, CDR2 LQKENI. Trimming cost V 5 bases and J 1 base, with 15 bases left between them. CDR3 bases: TGTGCCAGCTCATCGGACCTGATTCAGTCCTACAATGAGCAGTTCTTC. Translated, it gives CASSSDLIQSYNEQFF.

The rearrangement joins TRBV28 to TRBJ2-1; 10 positions match TRBD2. Germline values: CDR1 MDHEN, CDR2 SYDVKM. Trimming took 4 bases from V and 9 from J; bases not matched to a gene: 15. The CDR3 sequence is 17 residues long. CDR3 DNA sequence: TGTGCCAGCAGTTCGATAGTGGAGGGACTAGCGATTATTGAGCAGTTCTTC. Amino acids: CASSSIVEGLAIIEQFF.

This sequence joins TRBV7-9 and TRBJ2-3, with 7 bases matching TRBD1. CDR1 is SEHNR, CDR2 FQNEAQ, per germline (reference sequence). The V and J ends lost 6 bases and 6 bases, in that order; junction bases with no gene match: 9. The CDR3 is made up of 14 amino acids. The CDR3, as DNA: TGTGCCAGCAGAACGCGGACAGGCCGGGATACGCAGTATTTT. Its translation is CASRTRTGRDTQYF.

This clonotype was seen a few times. The V gene is TRBV7-2, the J gene TRBJ1-6; D is undetermined. Trimming took off 2 bases at V and 9 bases at J, with 17 bases between the two ends. Germline CDR1 reads SGHTA; CDR2 reads FQGNSA. CDR3 length equals 16 residues. The CDR3 is CASSLFVVAVGSPLHF. DNA for the CDR3: TGTGCCAGCAGCTTATTCGTGGTGGCGGTTGGTTCACCCCTCCACTTT.

The chain carries TRBV25-1 and TRBJ2-4; D possibly matches TRBD1 or TRBD2 (5 bases each). This CDR3 spans 17 amino acids. The germline V and J ends were trimmed by 4 bases and 0 bases, with 16 bases remaining between them. Germline loops: CDR1 MGHDK, CDR2 SYGVNS. The CDR3 protein is CASSGGPPYLAKNIQYF. The CDR3 nucleotides read TGTGCCAGCAGTGGGGGACCCCCATACCTAGCCAAAAACATTCAGTACTTC. Full variable domain (outside the CDR3, taken from reference TRBV25-1 and TRBJ2-4): EADIYQTPRYLVIGTGKKITLECSQTMGHDKMYWYQQDPGMELHLIHYSYGVNSTEKGDLSSESTVSRIRTEHFPLTLESARPSHTSQYLCASSGGPPYLAKNIQYFGAGTRLSVL.

The gene calls are TRBV18 and TRBJ2-7, with 7 bases lining up with TRBD1. Trimming removed 3 bases from V and 3 bases from J; junction bases left unmatched: 11. Germline V gene data show CDR1 as KGHSH and CDR2 as LQKENI. This CDR3 is 16 amino acids long. CDR3 loop: CASSPFRDRPFYEQYF. Written as DNA, the CDR3 is TGTGCCAGCTCACCTTTCCGGGACAGACCCTTCTACGAGCAGTACTTC.

This chain links TRBV4-1 with TRBJ2-3; TRBD1 matches 8 bases. The J segment lost 6 bases and the V segment lost 3 bases, leaving 5 bases of the junction unmatched. CDR3 length: 14 amino acids. CDR1 and CDR2 (germline): MGHRA, YSYEKL. The CDR3 nucleotides are TGCGCCAGCAGCCATGGCCAGGGGGCTGATACGCAGTATTTT. This codes for CASSHGQGADTQYF.

This clonotype was seen repeatedly, ten times or more. One junction end does not reproduce the germline sequence, and a read error may be involved. The rearrangement links TRBV12-3 or TRBV12-4 to TRBJ2-1, with 8 positions matching TRBD2. The CDR3 runs 13 residues. CDR3 DNA: TGTGCCAGCAGTCTAGCGGGTATCAATGAGCAGTTCTTC. As protein: CASSLAGINEQFF.

This clonotype showed up just a few times. This chain links TRBV20-1 with TRBJ2-2; 7 bases are a match to TRBD1. This CDR3 is 15 amino acids long. Germline loops: CDR1 DFQATT, CDR2 SNEGSKA (reference sequence). Trimming took 6 bases from V and 0 from J; bases not matched to a gene: 7. The chain's CDR3 is CSAHRDSANTGELFF. The CDR3, as DNA: TGCAGTGCACACCGGGACAGCGCGAACACCGGGGAGCTGTTTTTT.

The genes are TRBV11-2 and TRBJ2-1; TRBD2 might be the D (6 bases). The CDR3 is 15 residues long. V dropped 5 bases and J dropped 4 bases, with 15 bases sitting between them. Germline CDR1 and CDR2: SGHAT and FQNNGV. The CDR3 spells CASSGRESRYNEQFF. The CDR3, as DNA: TGTGCCAGCAGCGGTCGGGAGTCTCGGTACAATGAGCAGTTCTTC.

The table lists this clonotype with many counts. The gene calls are TRBV29-1 and TRBJ2-2, with TRBD2 matching 14 bases. The length of the CDR3 is 16 residues. V was clipped by 4 bases and J by 5 bases; unmatched bases: 6. Germline V gives CDR1 SQVTM, CDR2 ANQGSEA. CDR3 region: CSVAGTSGSYTGELFF. The CDR3 nucleotides read TGCAGCGTTGCCGGGACTAGCGGGAGTTATACCGGGGAGCTGTTTTTT.

Of note for this clonotype: This is likely a read error, given that the CDR3 carries no conserved phenylalanine or tryptophan at its end. V usage is TRBV28 and J usage is TRBJ1-1; D ambiguous. This CDR3 has 10 amino acids. V shed 6 bases and J shed 11 bases, with 10 bases lying between them. Germline CDR1 is MDHEN and CDR2 is SYDVKM. CDR3 residues: CASSGRRAFL. As DNA, the CDR3 is TGTGCCAGCAGCGGACGGCGGGCTTTCCTT.

There are many counts of this clonotype. The chain couples TRBV20-1 to TRBJ2-1; the D gene is possibly TRBD1 (5 bases). From germline, CDR1 is DFQATT and CDR2 SNEGSKA (reference sequence). This CDR3 region has 11 residues. Trimming took 6 bases from V and 5 from J, leaving 8 bases between them. CDR3 residues: CSAQGNNEQFF. The CDR3 DNA is TGCAGTGCGCAGGGTAACAATGAGCAGTTCTTC.

This clonotype was observed a handful of times. This chain connects TRBV5-4 to TRBJ2-2, with no clear D. Germline V gives CDR1 SGHNT, CDR2 YYREEE (reference sequence). CDR3 size: 14 residues. V was cut by 7 bases and J by 0 bases, with 10 bases left in between. CDR3 coding DNA: TGTGCCAGCGGTTCACGGACGAACACCGGGGAGCTGTTTTTT. Amino acids: CASGSRTNTGELFF.

This clonotype was seen a few times. The V call is TRBV20-1, the J call TRBJ2-5, with TRBD2 identical over 7 bases. Germline loops: CDR1 DFQATT, CDR2 SNEGSKA (reference sequence). The CDR3 contains 14 residues. V lost 4 bases and J lost 3; bases outside the gene matches: 8. CDR3 sequence (DNA): TGCAGTGCTATGGTGTCTAGCGGTAAAGAGACCCAGTACTTC. It yields the protein CSAMVSSGKETQYF.

This chain joins TRBV6-2 or TRBV6-3 and TRBJ2-7; 7 nucleotides align to TRBD1. The CDR3 runs to 14 residues. Germline CDR1 is MNHEY and CDR2 is SVGEGT. Trimming took 5 bases from V and 9 from J; bases not matched to a gene: 13. The CDR3 region is CASSTRQGYDGQYF. The CDR3 DNA follows: TGTGCCAGCAGTACCCGACAGGGCTACGATGGGCAGTACTTC.

This clonotype was picked up many times. The J gene is TRBJ2-1, the V gene TRBV20-1; 9 bases fit TRBD2. Germline-derived CDR1 and CDR2 are DFQATT and SNEGSKA (reference sequence). Germline trimming cut 3 bases from V and 0 bases from J; bases unmatched to any gene: 6. The CDR3 has 16 residues. CDR3 sequence (DNA): TGCAGTGCTAGCCCCTTTAGCGGGAGCTCCTACAATGAGCAGTTCTTC. Amino acid sequence: CSASPFSGSSYNEQFF.